Following are 9 T cell receptor beta chains from one sample sequenced in a study of CD8+CD57+ T cells in acquired aplastic anemia. The TCR beta profiling, which covered VDJ combination and CDR3 sequence, was carried out using genomic DNA as the template. TCRdb independently ran MiXCR on the reads; one entry per CDR3 protein. The sample includes around 180,000 distinct CDR3 sequences, 55% to 75% of them seen just once. The material sequenced was sorted CD4+, CD8+, or CD8+CD57+ T cells (not recorded which) from PBMCs. The receptors derive from a human donor in good health.

The chain combines TRBV27 with TRBJ1-1, with D possibly being TRBD1 (5 bases). Germline loops: CDR1 MNHEY, CDR2 SMNVEV (reference sequence). V was pared by 4 bases and J by 8 bases, with 14 bases between. This CDR3 is 13 amino acids long. The chain's CDR3 is CASSWTGTQEAFF. The CDR3 bases are TGTGCCAGCAGTTGGACCGGGACTCAGGAAGCTTTCTTT.

V and J are TRBV10-3 and TRBJ1-1; tentatively, D is TRBD1 (6 bases). Germline assignment: CDR1 ENHRY and CDR2 SYGVKD. V lost 2 bases and J 4 bases, leaving 11 bases between the germline ends. The length of the CDR3 is 14 residues. CDR3 sequence reads: CAISEGGAVTEAFF. The CDR3 nucleotides are TGTGCCATCAGTGAGGGGGGGGCTGTCACTGAAGCTTTCTTT.

This chain links TRBV2 with TRBJ1-6; possible D gene TRBD1, 6 bases. This CDR3 has 14 amino acids. The V and J ends lost 7 bases and 12 bases respectively, with 19 bases between them. Germline V lookup: CDR1 SNHLY, CDR2 FYNNEI. CDR3 bases: TGTGCCAGCAAGATACAACAGGGACCGTTACCCCTCCACTTT. Translated, it gives CASKIQQGPLPLHF.

This clonotype appeared a single time. The gene calls are TRBV9 and TRBJ1-1; 12 bases fit TRBD1. Germline assignment: CDR1 SGDLS and CDR2 YYNGEE. V was clipped by 0 bases and J by 3 bases; unmatched bases: 6. The CDR3 runs 17 residues. Written as DNA, the CDR3 is TGTGCCAGCAGCGTAGAGGGGACAGGGGGCGCGGACACTGAAGCTTTCTTT. Encoded protein: CASSVEGTGGADTEAFF.

V usage is TRBV9 and J usage is TRBJ2-7; either TRBD1 or TRBD2 may supply D (5 bases each). V lost 3 bases, J lost 4 bases, and 11 bases lay in between. Per germline, CDR1 SGDLS and CDR2 YYNGEE. This CDR3 region has 13 residues. CDR3 sequence: CASSGRDGYEQYF. CDR3 bases: TGTGCCAGCAGCGGCCGGGACGGGTACGAGCAGTACTTC.

This clonotype has a count of ten or more. The gene calls are TRBV9 and TRBJ2-6, with 8 bases matching TRBD2. Germline trimming cut 4 bases from V and 2 bases from J; bases unmatched to any gene: 2. Germline V CDR1 and CDR2: SGDLS, YYNGEE. The CDR3 sequence is 15 residues long. The CDR3 DNA reads as TGTGCCAGCAGCCCGGGGGGGGCTGGGGCCAACGTCCTGACTTTC. This sequence encodes CASSPGGAGANVLTF.

The chain joins TRBV12-3 or TRBV12-4 to TRBJ1-6; D gene ambiguous. V was cut by 6 bases and J by 6 bases, with 12 bases left in between. The CDR3 totals 14 residues. Written as DNA, the CDR3 is TGTGCCAGCAGCTACGGCCTTTCTAATTCACCCCTCCACTTT. Its protein product is CASSYGLSNSPLHF.

The V gene is TRBV2, the J gene TRBJ1-2; D is undetermined. Germline CDR1 SNHLY, CDR2 FYNNEI. CDR3 length: 13 amino acids. V lost 3 bases to trimming and J lost 2 bases, with 7 bases between them. The DNA of the CDR3 is TGTGCCAGCAGTGACGGGGAAAACTATGGCTACACCTTC. Residues: CASSDGENYGYTF.

The V and J genes are TRBV28 and TRBJ1-2, with D possibly matching TRBD1 (5 bases). The CDR3 consists of 14 residues. The germline gives CDR1 MDHEN, CDR2 SYDVKM. V was pared by 5 bases and J by 1 base, with 11 bases between. The CDR3, as DNA: TGTGCCAGCAGTCCGGGCGGGGGTAACTATGGCTACACCTTC. This gives the protein CASSPGGGNYGYTF.